The 12 T cell receptor beta chains below all came from one sample that was sequenced in a study of T cell responses to AZD1222 COVID-19 vaccine. Using immunoSEQ multiplex PCR, the repertoire was profiled, and TCRdb retains in-frame clones only, with some absent. The profile shows fewer than 150,000 clones, 88% of them singletons. Sequenced material: peripheral blood, taken 28 days after the second AZD1222 dose. Receptors originate from an adult who received the AZD1222 COVID-19 vaccine.

The chain carries TRBV11-1 and TRBJ2-3; tentative D call: TRBD2 (6 bases). This CDR3 spans 16 amino acids. Per germline, CDR1 SGHAT and CDR2 FQDESV (reference sequence). The V gene lost 5 bases and the J gene lost 1 base, with 16 bases spanning the gap. The CDR3 DNA sequence: TGTGCCAGCAGCGCCAATGATGGCGGGGGCACAGATACGCAGTATTTT. Translated: CASSANDGGGTDTQYF.

The chain combines TRBV7-6 with TRBJ1-2; TRBD1 matches 9 bases. V shed 1 base, J shed 7 bases, and the junction held 7 bases outside the gene matches. CDR3 size: 15 residues. Germline V gives CDR1 SGHVS, CDR2 FNYEAQ. This CDR3 is CASSLEVQGASGYTF. The CDR3 DNA reads TGTGCCAGCAGCTTAGAAGTACAGGGGGCCTCTGGCTACACCTTC.

The chain recombines TRBV14 with TRBJ1-4, with D maybe TRBD1 (5 bases). Germline V lookup: CDR1 SGHDN, CDR2 FVKESK. The CDR3 is made up of 16 amino acids. Trimming stripped 2 bases from V and 7 bases from J, with 17 bases between. The CDR3 here is CASSQSGSGLGEKLFF. DNA of the CDR3: TGTGCCAGCAGCCAATCAGGGTCGGGCCTAGGTGAAAAACTGTTTTTT. The whole variable domain, remainder taken from reference TRBV14 and TRBJ1-4, is EAGVTQFPSHSVIEKGQTVTLRCDPISGHDNLYWYRRVMGKEIKFLLHFVKESKQDESGMPNNRFLAERTGGTYSTLKVQPAELEDSGVYFCASSQSGSGLGEKLFFGSGTQLSVL.

V is TRBV25-1 and J is TRBJ2-7; maybe TRBD2 (7 bases). V lost 6 bases and J lost 4, with 28 bases in between. The CDR3 has 18 amino acids. In germline, CDR1 is MGHDK, CDR2 SYGVNS. The CDR3, as DNA: TGTGCCAGCAGCCTTACGGGGGATCCGGGGGGCCTTAGGTACGAGCAGTACTTC. Its protein is CASSLTGDPGGLRYEQYF.

The rearrangement links TRBV7-2 to TRBJ1-2; TRBD1 matches 7 bases. The CDR3 spans 15 residues. The germline V gene has CDR1 SGHTA and CDR2 FQGNSA. V gave up 1 base and J gave up 6 bases; unmatched junction bases: 8. The CDR3 nucleotides are TGTGCCAGCAGCTTAGGCTGGGACAGTCCCAATGGCTACACCTTC. It codes for CASSLGWDSPNGYTF.

The chain has TRBV5-7 and TRBJ1-1, with D perhaps TRBD1 (5 bases). TRBV5-7 belongs to the ORF category, with a function that is uncertain. V was trimmed by 3 bases and J by 4 bases, leaving 13 bases between them. The CDR3 runs to 14 residues. DNA of the CDR3: TGTGCCAGCAGCTACCCAGGGAGATCCACTGAAGCTTTCTTT. As protein: CASSYPGRSTEAFF.

This clone was recorded only once. Germline is not matched at one junction end, which may reflect a read error. J is TRBJ1-3 and V is TRBV6-1; 7 nucleotides align to TRBD1. The CDR3 extends over 15 amino acids. Per germline, CDR1 MNHNS and CDR2 SASEGT. The CDR3 region has the DNA TGTGCCAGCAGGGAAGGGGGCTTGGGTGGAAACACCATATATTTT. Residues: CASREGGLGGNTIYF.

This chain uses TRBV7-9 with TRBJ2-1; perhaps TRBD2 as D (6 bases). V lost 0 bases to trimming and J lost 2 bases, with 8 bases between them. Germline V CDR1 and CDR2: SEHNR, FQNEAQ (reference sequence). This CDR3 is built from 15 residues. CDR3 region: CASSLARGTYNEQFF. CDR3 bases: TGTGCCAGCAGCTTAGCGCGGGGAACCTACAATGAGCAGTTCTTC. Using reference TRBV7-9 and TRBJ2-1 for the parts outside the CDR3, the full variable domain is DTGVSQNPRHKITKRGQNVTFRCDPISEHNRLYWYRQTLGQGPEFLTYFQNEAQLEKSRLLSDRFSAERPKGSFSTLEIQRTEQGDSAMYLCASSLARGTYNEQFFGPGTRLTVL.

The rearrangement links TRBV7-2 to TRBJ2-3; either TRBD1 or TRBD2 may supply D (5 bases each). The length of the CDR3 is 12 residues. Germline CDR1 SGHTA, CDR2 FQGNSA. The V gene lost 5 bases and the J gene lost 6 bases, with 9 bases spanning the gap. Here the CDR3 DNA reads TGTGCCAGCAGCGGGGGAACGGATACGCAGTATTTT. This sequence encodes CASSGGTDTQYF.

V usage is TRBV7-2 and J usage is TRBJ1-5; possibly TRBD1 for D (5 bases). This CDR3 has 17 residues. Germline V gene sequence: CDR1 SGHTA, CDR2 FQGNSA. Trimming took 2 bases from V and 3 from J, leaving 17 bases between them. As DNA, the CDR3 is TGTGCCAGCAGCTTATCAGCAGGGAACATGCCCAATCAGCCCCAGCATTTT. Translation gives CASSLSAGNMPNQPQHF. The whole variable domain, filled in from reference TRBV7-2 and TRBJ1-5, reads GAGVSQSPSNKVTEKGKDVELRCDPISGHTALYWYRQSLGQGLEFLIYFQGNSAPDKSGLPSDRFSAERTGGSVSTLTIQRTQQEDSAVYLCASSLSAGNMPNQPQHFGDGTRLSIL.

This chain connects TRBV6-2 or TRBV6-3 to TRBJ2-7, with TRBD1 matching over 12 bases. Trimming took 2 bases from V and 6 from J; bases not matched to a gene: 8. Germline V lookup: CDR1 MNHEY, CDR2 SVGEGT. The CDR3 length is 16 residues. The CDR3 here is CASSYQVGTGGLEQYF. The CDR3 DNA reads as TGTGCCAGCAGTTACCAGGTCGGGACAGGGGGCCTCGAGCAGTACTTC.

This chain uses TRBV27 with TRBJ1-6; 7 bases agree with TRBD1. This CDR3 is built from 13 residues. Germline V CDR1 and CDR2: MNHEY, SMNVEV (reference sequence). V trimming: 6 bases; J trimming: 10 bases; junction bases outside the gene matches: 6. DNA for the CDR3: TGTGCCAGCAGGCGACAGGGTCCCTCACCCCTCCACTTT. Residues: CASRRQGPSPLHF.